Each of the 8 T cell receptor beta chains below was sequenced from the same sample in a study of lymphopenia after photon versus proton radiotherapy. Here immunoSEQ multiplex PCR was the method, and the copy in TCRdb shows in-frame clones only, minus some. The table lists 89,000 or so clones, about four fifths of them singletons. Sequenced material: peripheral blood, taken from a patient treated with proton-based radiotherapy. The receptors were gathered from a man in his 60s with pancreatic cancer.

The chain has TRBV5-1 and TRBJ2-3, with TRBD2 matching 13 bases. CDR1 is SGHRS and CDR2 is YFSETQ in the germline V gene. After removal of 4 bases from V and 5 bases from J, the junction contained 13 bases not matched to a gene. The CDR3 is 18 amino acids. The CDR3 DNA sequence: TGCGCCAGCAGCCCCCGGACTAGCGGGAGTGGGGGTGGAGATACGCAGTATTTT. It codes for CASSPRTSGSGGGDTQYF.

The chain is built from TRBV29-1 and TRBJ1-2; possibly TRBD1 for D (5 bases). CDR1 is SQVTM and CDR2 is ANQGSEA in the germline V gene. The CDR3 is 13 residues long. V gave up 8 bases and J gave up 8 bases, with 21 bases separating them. CDR3 coding DNA: TGCAGCTCCACAAGGGCGGGACCAGAAGGCTACACCTTC. Translation gives CSSTRAGPEGYTF.

The V call is TRBV5-1, the J call TRBJ2-7; 12 bases line up with TRBD2. The CDR3 contains 13 residues. J gave up 5 bases and V 7 bases, and 4 bases lay outside the gene matches. Germline CDR1 and CDR2: SGHRS and YFSETQ. The CDR3 reads CASQLAGGHEQYF. The CDR3 nucleotides are TGCGCCAGCCAACTAGCGGGAGGACACGAGCAGTACTTC.

The gene calls are TRBV27 and TRBJ1-1; D remains unclear. V lost 7 bases and J 5 bases, leaving 14 bases between the germline ends. CDR1 and CDR2 (germline): MNHEY, SMNVEV (reference sequence). The CDR3 is 13 amino acids. The CDR3 DNA is TGTGCCAGCACTCCCTCGGGGAGAACTGAAGCTTTCTTT. Translated: CASTPSGRTEAFF.

V and J are TRBV5-1 and TRBJ2-1, with no clear D. The CDR3 extends over 11 amino acids. CDR1 and CDR2 from the germline V gene are SGHRS and YFSETQ. V lost 2 bases, J lost 4 bases, and 1 base lay in between. CDR3 in amino acids: CASSLYNEQFF. DNA for the CDR3: TGCGCCAGCAGCTTATACAATGAGCAGTTCTTC.

The genes are TRBV28 and TRBJ1-3; possible D gene TRBD1, 5 bases. The CDR3 runs to 15 residues. V shed 3 bases and J shed 0 bases, with 9 bases lying between them. Germline CDR1 is MDHEN and CDR2 is SYDVKM. The CDR3 sequence is CASSLTARSGNTIYF. As DNA, the CDR3 is TGTGCCAGCAGTTTGACAGCCCGCTCTGGAAACACCATATATTTT.

CDR3 sequence: CASSHGSGSRTDTQYF. DNA for the CDR3: TGTGCCAGTAGTCACGGGAGCGGGAGTCGCACAGATACGCAGTATTTT. This sequence joins TRBV19 and TRBJ2-3; 8 nucleotides agree with TRBD2. Trimming removed 5 bases from V and 1 base from J; junction bases left unmatched: 8. The CDR3 is 16 residues long. Germline V CDR1 and CDR2: LNHDA, SQIVND (reference sequence).

CDR3 in DNA: TGCGCCAGCAGCCAAGCCGGGGGGGCCTACAATGAGCAGTTCTTC. This gives the protein CASSQAGGAYNEQFF. The V call is TRBV4-1, the J call TRBJ2-1; 8 bases are shared with TRBD2. With V trimmed by 1 base and J by 2 bases, 1 base remained unmatched. This CDR3 region has 15 residues. Germline loops: CDR1 MGHRA, CDR2 YSYEKL.